A selection of T cell receptor beta chains follows, all from one sample in a study of blood T cell repertoires in COVID-19. Data came from immunoSEQ multiplex PCR; TCRdb stores just in-frame clones and leaves some out. Among 300,000 to 350,000 clones listed, roughly 85% were seen once. Sequencing used PBMCs or T cells enriched from blood (not recorded which). These receptors were obtained from a man younger than 45 who had recovered from COVID-19. The CDR3 runs from the conserved cysteine through the conserved F or W. The D gene is left open where the match is weak. Part of the rows lack a size; the others show once, few, many or a class for expanded clones.

>TRBV7-9|TRBJ1-5|.|TRBD1
TGTGCCAGCAGCCTAGGACAGGAGAATCAGCCCCAGCATTTT
CASSLGQENQPQHF
>TRBV4-3|TRBJ1-6|.|TRBD1
TGCGCCAGCAGCCAAGGACAGGGGATCCCCAATTCACCCCTCCACTTT
CASSQGQGIPNSPLHF
>TRBV6-1|TRBJ2-3|.|TRBD2
TGTGCCAGCAGTGAAGCAAGGAGGACTAGCGGGGGGTTCACAGATACGCAGTATTTT
CASSEARRTSGGFTDTQYF
>TRBV30|TRBJ2-2|.|TRBD2
TGTGCCTGGAGTGTAATGGGACTAAACACCGGGGAGCTGTTTTTT
CAWSVMGLNTGELFF
>TRBV18|TRBJ1-2|few|TRBD1
TGTGCCAGCTCACCAAATTCACAGGGGGCTGGATATGGCTACACCTTC
CASSPNSQGAGYGYTF
>TRBV6-5|TRBJ2-7|few|TRBD1
TGTGCCAGCAGTCCCGACAGGGGTCTCTACGAGCAGTACTTC
CASSPDRGLYEQYF
>TRBV11-2|TRBJ2-2|few|.
TGTGCCAGCAGCTTACAGCTTTCGGGCGGGGAGCTGTTTTTT
CASSLQLSGGELFF
>TRBV6-5|TRBJ1-1|.|.
TGTGCCAGCACCGCAATCGGTTACACTGAAGCTTTCTTT
CASTAIGYTEAFF
>TRBV21-1|TRBJ2-6|.|.
TGTGCCAGCAGCAAACAGGGTTGTCAAGGGGAATCCGGGGCCAACGTCCTGACTTTC
CASSKQGCQGESGANVLTF
>TRBV19|TRBJ2-5|.|TRBD1
TGTGCCAGTAGCTACACCGGGACAGGAGGGACCCAGTACTTC
CASSYTGTGGTQYF
>TRBV5-8|TRBJ2-1|.|TRBD1
TGTGCCAGCAGCCCGACAGGGAGAACATCCTACAATGAGCAGTTCTTC
CASSPTGRTSYNEQFF
>TRBV19|TRBJ1-1|few|TRBD1
TGTGCCAGTAGTCTTCGACAGGGAGAAGCTTTCTTT
CASSLRQGEAFF
>TRBV18|TRBJ1-2|.|.
TGTGCCAGCTCACGAAATGCACAGGACCGTAACTATGGCTACACCTTC
CASSRNAQDRNYGYTF
>TRBV29-1|TRBJ1-1|.|.
TGCAGCGTCCACTTCGAACGACAGGAAAAGAGTACTGAAGCTTTCTTT
CSVHFERQEKSTEAFF
>TRBV2|TRBJ1-3|.|.
TGTGCCAGCAGTCCCCAGGGAAACACCATATATTTT
CASSPQGNTIYF
>TRBV5-1|TRBJ2-2|once|.
TGCGCCAGCAGCGGGACATCGAACACCGGGGAGCTGTTTTTT
CASSGTSNTGELFF
>TRBV4-3|TRBJ2-2|few|TRBD2
TGCGCCAGCAGCCAAGCCTACTGGGCGGGGGACCCCGGGGAGCTGTTTTTT
CASSQAYWAGDPGELFF
>TRBV3-1/TRBV3-2|TRBJ2-7|.|.
TGTGCCAGCAGTCATTGGGGGACACCCCCCTACGAGCAGTACTTC
CASSHWGTPPYEQYF
>TRBV9|TRBJ2-3|.|TRBD1
TGTGCCAGCACCCCGTGGGGACAGGACACAGATACGCAGTATTTT
CASTPWGQDTDTQYF
>TRBV19|TRBJ2-4|.|.
TGTGCCAGTTCCGAGGGGAGGGCCAAAAACATTCAGTACTTC
CASSEGRAKNIQYF
>TRBV9|TRBJ2-3|few|TRBD2
TGTGCCAGCACCTTAGCGGGGGCGGGGGATACGCAGTATTTT
CASTLAGAGDTQYF
>TRBV3-1/TRBV3-2|TRBJ2-5|.|.
TGTGCCAGCAGCCAAGGAGCGGCTACTCAAGAGACCCAGTACTTC
CASSQGAATQETQYF
>TRBV5-5|TRBJ1-4|few|.
TGTGCCAGCAGCTTAGGACTAAATGAAAAACTGTTTTTT
CASSLGLNEKLFF
>TRBV5-6|TRBJ1-2|.|.
TGTGCCAGCAGCTCAAACCATGACTTAGATTCCTATGGCTACACCTTC
CASSSNHDLDSYGYTF
>TRBV25-1|TRBJ2-7|.|.
TGTGCCAGCAGTGAGGGCAGGGGCTACGAGCAGTACTTC
CASSEGRGYEQYF
>TRBV6-5|TRBJ1-3|.|.
TGTGCCAGCTCCTTCTCTGGAAACACCATATATTTT
CASSFSGNTIYF
>TRBV5-6|TRBJ2-1|.|.
TGTGCCAGCAGCCGACCGGGACTGTACAATGAGCAGTTCTTC
CASSRPGLYNEQFF
>TRBV2|TRBJ2-4|.|TRBD1
TGTGCCAGCAGTGATAGGGGGCCGACCAAAAACATTCAGTACTTC
CASSDRGPTKNIQYF
>TRBV12-3/TRBV12-4|TRBJ1-2|once|TRBD1
TGTGCCAGCAGTTACAGGGGGCCCTATGGCTACACCTTC
CASSYRGPYGYTF
>TRBV25-1|TRBJ2-7|few|TRBD1
TGTGCCAGCAGTGATTGGGACAGGGCCTACGAGCAGTACTTC
CASSDWDRAYEQYF
>TRBV14|TRBJ1-3|.|TRBD1
TGTGCCAGCAGCCAAGATGTGGACAGGGGAGCTGGAAACACCATATATTTT
CASSQDVDRGAGNTIYF
>TRBV4-1|TRBJ1-5|.|.
TGCGCCAGCAGCCTCCTAGAGGGCGATCAGCCCCAGCATTTT
CASSLLEGDQPQHF
>TRBV6-5|TRBJ1-1|.|.
TGTGCCAGCAGCGGGGGTAACACTGAAGCTTTCTTT
CASSGGNTEAFF
>TRBV4-1|TRBJ1-6|once|.
TGCGCCAGCAGCCAATTTACAGGGACTAATTCACCCCTCCACTTT
CASSQFTGTNSPLHF
>TRBV27|TRBJ1-2|.|TRBD1
TGTGCCAGCAGCGCGGGACAGGGGGTACCTAATGGCTACACCTTC
CASSAGQGVPNGYTF
>TRBV18|TRBJ2-3|.|TRBD2
TGTGCCAGCTCATCAAGCGGGGCCTCAGGGATCGGGGACGCAGATACGCAGTATTTT
CASSSSGASGIGDADTQYF
>TRBV5-4|TRBJ2-7|.|TRBD2
TGTGCCAGCAGCGGGGGGGTGGCCTACGAGCAGTACTTC
CASSGGVAYEQYF
>TRBV28|TRBJ2-7|.|TRBD1
TGTGCCAGCAGTTGGGGAGGGACAGGGATATACGAGCAGTACTTC
CASSWGGTGIYEQYF
>TRBV5-1|TRBJ2-7|.|.
TGCGCCAGCAGCTTGGTCGCGGGGTTGGACGAGCAGTACTTC
CASSLVAGLDEQYF
>TRBV9|TRBJ1-5|.|.
TGTGCCAGCAGCGTAGAGAGTAATCAGCCCCAGCATTTT
CASSVESNQPQHF
>TRBV18|TRBJ1-4|once|TRBD1
TGTGCCAGCTCACCTGACAGGGGTGAAAAACTGTTTTTT
CASSPDRGEKLFF
>TRBV4-2|TRBJ1-1|.|.
TGTGCCAGCAGCTTCCTCAAGGGAGGGGACACTGAAGCTTTCTTT
CASSFLKGGDTEAFF
>TRBV29-1|TRBJ2-7|.|TRBD1
TGCAGCTTCCGAGCCGGGACAGGGGCCTACGAGCAGTACTTC
CSFRAGTGAYEQYF